Listed here is a single TCR beta chain. In the study's own analysis: Amplification from reference gene primers served as the basis for estimated nucleated cell counts. Data came from immunoSEQ multiplex PCR; TCRdb stores just in-frame clones and leaves some out. V and J calls and clone size come straight from that table; D and trimming were deduced from the DNA. This sample has roughly 200,000 clones, with around 90% found just once. The data originate from a study of blood T cell repertoires in COVID-19. The clonotype comes from a man in his fifties with acute or convalescent COVID-19. The specimen sequenced was peripheral blood.

The CDR3 spells CAITADSYNEQFF. CDR3 DNA sequence: TGTGCCATCACTGCGGACAGCTACAATGAGCAGTTCTTC. The genes are TRBV10-3 and TRBJ2-1; a possible D gene is TRBD1 (6 bases). The V end lost 7 bases, the J end lost 3 bases, and 10 bases lay between the germline ends. From germline, CDR1 is ENHRY and CDR2 SYGVKD. This CDR3 comprises 13 residues.